These 22 T cell receptor beta chains were sequenced from one sample in a study of CD8+ T cells in alopecia areata (dated by TCRdb to 2017 to 2018). The library was prepared using the immunoSEQ multiplex PCR assay. To provide template for TCR sequencing, every sample had RNA extracted and reverse transcribed into cDNA. The table comes from immuneACCESS by way of TCRdb, which keeps in-frame sequences with V and J called. Part of the clones is missing from these tables; in studies checked, under half for an unresolved V gene and the rest for unknown reasons. Counted in this sample were 150,000 or so clones; about nine tenths of them appeared once. Together, the top ten hold around 15% of the sample. According to the study, the label for this sample's time point signals: baseline before oral tofacitinib. The sequencing used CD8+ T cells sorted from blood, collected at week 0. Source of these receptors: a human donor with alopecia areata.

The chain recombines TRBV9 with TRBJ2-1; 7 nucleotides align to TRBD2. Germline values: CDR1 SGDLS, CDR2 YYNGEE. V was pared by 5 bases and J by 9 bases, with 2 bases of the junction left unmatched. The CDR3 contains 11 residues. CDR3 sequence reads: CASRGGGEQFF. The CDR3 DNA follows: TGTGCCAGCAGGGGCGGGGGTGAGCAGTTCTTC.

J is TRBJ2-1 and V is TRBV7-8; TRBD1 aligns across 9 bases. This CDR3 region has 15 residues. Unmatched junction bases numbered 8, after V lost 7 bases and J lost 4 bases. Germline assignment: CDR1 SGHVS and CDR2 FQNEAQ. The CDR3 DNA reads TGTGCCAGCACCTTGAGGACAGGGGCTTACAATGAGCAGTTCTTC. Translated, it gives CASTLRTGAYNEQFF.

The chain recombines TRBV13 with TRBJ2-1; D not resolved. V gave up 5 bases and J gave up 5 bases, with 4 bases separating them. There are 11 residues in the CDR3. Germline-derived CDR1 and CDR2 are PRHDT and FYEKMQ (reference sequence). This chain's CDR3 is CASSINNEQFF. For the CDR3, the DNA is TGTGCCAGCAGCATTAACAATGAGCAGTTCTTC.

The V call is TRBV7-9, the J call TRBJ2-1; 11 nucleotides align to TRBD2. V shed 5 bases, J shed 3 bases, and the junction held 6 bases outside the gene matches. The CDR3 covers 16 residues. Germline assignment: CDR1 SEHNR and CDR2 FQNEAQ (reference sequence). The CDR3 spells CASSTTTSGVYNEQFF. CDR3 DNA: TGTGCCAGCAGCACGACGACTAGCGGGGTCTACAATGAGCAGTTCTTC.

The gene calls are TRBV7-9 and TRBJ2-7; 10 nucleotides align to TRBD1. Germline-derived CDR1 and CDR2 are SEHNR and FQNEAQ (reference sequence). CDR3 length equals 18 residues. J lost 1 base, V lost 5 bases, and 14 bases had no gene match. CDR3 bases: TGTGCCAGCAGCAAAGGACAGGGGGAAAGTTATGGGTCCTACGAGCAGTACTTC. As protein: CASSKGQGESYGSYEQYF.

The V gene is TRBV7-9, the J gene TRBJ2-7; D is tentatively TRBD1 or TRBD2 (5 bases each). The CDR3 length is 15 residues. V was cut by 4 bases and J by 2 bases, with 15 bases left in between. Looked up from germline, CDR1 is SEHNR and CDR2 is FQNEAQ (reference sequence). CDR3 sequence (DNA): TGTGCCAGCAGCTCGACAGAGGGTCTTACCTACGAGCAGTACTTC. It translates to CASSSTEGLTYEQYF.

This chain links TRBV7-6 with TRBJ2-3; D unresolved. Germline CDR1 SGHVS, CDR2 FNYEAQ. The length of the CDR3 is 15 residues. V dropped 7 bases and J dropped 3 bases, with 17 bases sitting between them. CDR3 coding DNA: TGTGCCAGCACCCGAGAGTGGTCGGGTACAGATACGCAGTATTTT. Translated: CASTREWSGTDTQYF.

This clone turned up a few times. The chain couples TRBV29-1 to TRBJ2-2; TRBD1 is a possible D gene (5 bases). This CDR3 has 13 residues. The ends were cut back, 7 bases at V and 2 bases at J, with 11 bases in the middle. CDR1 is SQVTM, CDR2 ANQGSEA, per germline. CDR3 sequence (DNA): TGCAGCGCAATACAGGTTAACACCGGGGAGCTGTTTTTT. Its translation is CSAIQVNTGELFF.

This clone is a singleton in its sample. The chain recombines TRBV30 with TRBJ2-7, with D possibly TRBD1 on 6 matching bases. The CDR3 extends over 14 amino acids. The V and J ends lost 4 bases and 2 bases respectively, with 15 bases between them. The germline V gene encodes CDR1 GTSNPN and CDR2 SVGIG (reference sequence). CDR3 bases: TGTGCCTGGAACCCGACAGGTTCGCCCTACGAGCAGTACTTC. Amino acids: CAWNPTGSPYEQYF.

The chain recombines TRBV9 with TRBJ2-5, with unresolved D. V lost 1 base and J 2 bases, leaving 9 bases between the germline ends. The CDR3 extends over 14 amino acids. The germline CDR1 and CDR2 sequences are SGDLS and YYNGEE. The CDR3 loop is CASSVSGGQETQYF. As DNA, the CDR3 is TGTGCCAGCAGCGTATCGGGCGGACAAGAGACCCAGTACTTC.

For this clone: The sample carries other DNA sequences with the same CDR3. The rearrangement joins TRBV27 to TRBJ1-2; unclear D gene. Germline V lookup: CDR1 MNHEY, CDR2 SMNVEV (reference sequence). Trimming stripped 3 bases from V and 2 bases from J, with 7 bases between. The CDR3 consists of 13 residues. CDR3 loop: CASSFGTNYGYTF. DNA of the CDR3: TGTGCCAGCAGTTTCGGTACGAACTATGGCTACACCTTC.

This clone was counted once. The chain combines TRBV4-2 with TRBJ1-1; possible D gene TRBD1, 5 bases. Trimming removed 0 bases from V and 6 bases from J, with 11 bases in between. The germline V gene has CDR1 LGHNA and CDR2 YNFKEQ. The CDR3 loop spans 14 amino acids. CDR3 region: CASSQERGSAEAFF. As DNA, the CDR3 is TGTGCCAGCAGCCAAGAGAGGGGTAGTGCTGAAGCTTTCTTT.

J is TRBJ2-2 and V is TRBV27; D gene unclear. Germline V lookup: CDR1 MNHEY, CDR2 SMNVEV (reference sequence). The V end lost 2 bases, the J end lost 4 bases, and 2 bases lay between the germline ends. The CDR3 sequence is 12 residues long. CDR3 sequence reads: CASSLATGELFF. The CDR3 DNA is TGTGCCAGCAGTTTAGCCACCGGGGAGCTGTTTTTT.

The genes are TRBV7-9 and TRBJ2-7; 9 nucleotides align to TRBD1. The CDR3 is 14 amino acids. J gave up 6 bases and V 5 bases, and 8 bases lay outside the gene matches. The germline V gene encodes CDR1 SEHNR and CDR2 FQNEAQ (reference sequence). CDR3 protein: CASSPGQGGTEQYF. The DNA for the CDR3 is TGTGCCAGCAGCCCGGGACAGGGAGGGACCGAGCAGTACTTC.

This chain joins TRBV30 and TRBJ2-2; D is perhaps TRBD1 or TRBD2 (5 bases each). Germline V gene sequence: CDR1 GTSNPN, CDR2 SVGIG (reference sequence). The V and J ends lost 4 bases and 0 bases respectively, with 24 bases between them. This CDR3 has 19 amino acids. Here the CDR3 reads CAWNGNSYPGRPNTGELFF. CDR3 in DNA: TGTGCCTGGAACGGGAACTCTTATCCAGGGAGACCGAACACCGGGGAGCTGTTTTTT.

This clone was picked up one time. The chain couples TRBV5-6 to TRBJ2-1; 8 bases agree with TRBD2. Germline CDR1 SGHDT, CDR2 YYEEEE. The CDR3 consists of 16 residues. V was pared by 5 bases and J by 6 bases, with 13 bases of the junction left unmatched. Here the CDR3 reads CASSRKRGRFANEQFF. The CDR3 region has the DNA TGTGCCAGCAGTAGGAAGCGGGGGCGCTTCGCCAATGAGCAGTTCTTC.

This chain links TRBV29-1 with TRBJ2-1; D is undetermined. Germline-derived CDR1 and CDR2 are SQVTM and ANQGSEA. Deletions cut 0 bases from V and 4 bases from J, with 4 bases between. The CDR3 is 12 residues long. The CDR3 loop is CSVEEGYNEQFF. Here the CDR3 DNA reads TGCAGCGTTGAAGAGGGGTACAATGAGCAGTTCTTC.

The chain recombines TRBV4-2 with TRBJ2-7; a weak D match, TRBD2 (7 bases). This CDR3 has 15 amino acids. CDR1 is LGHNA and CDR2 is YNFKEQ in the germline V gene. V lost 0 bases to trimming and J lost 0 bases, with 9 bases between them. CDR3 sequence (DNA): TGTGCCAGCAGCCAAGAAGGGGGGGGCTCCTACGAGCAGTACTTC. Translation gives CASSQEGGGSYEQYF.

This rearrangement joins TRBV7-9 to TRBJ2-1; unclear D gene. V lost 2 bases and J lost 10, with 6 bases in between. The germline gives CDR1 SEHNR, CDR2 FQNEAQ (reference sequence). The length of the CDR3 is 11 residues. CDR3 sequence reads: CASSLNEEQFF. In DNA, the CDR3 is TGTGCCAGCAGCTTAAATGAGGAGCAGTTCTTC. The full variable domain, completed using reference TRBV7-9 and TRBJ2-1, is DTGVSQNPRHKITKRGQNVTFRCDPISEHNRLYWYRQTLGQGPEFLTYFQNEAQLEKSRLLSDRFSAERPKGSFSTLEIQRTEQGDSAMYLCASSLNEEQFFGPGTRLTVL.

The CDR3 coding sequence is TGTGCCAGCACCCAAGAGGAGGCCACAGATACGCAGTATTTT. Residues: CASTQEEATDTQYF. The chain is built from TRBV7-2 and TRBJ2-3, with a tentative D call TRBD2 (5 bases). CDR1 is SGHTA and CDR2 is FQGNSA in the germline V gene. Trimming cost V 7 bases and J 2 bases, with 13 bases left between them. The CDR3 sequence is 14 residues long.

The chain employs TRBV7-8 and TRBJ2-1; D may correspond to TRBD1 or TRBD2 (5 bases each). The CDR3 has 13 residues. Germline assignment: CDR1 SGHVS and CDR2 FQNEAQ. V was trimmed by 3 bases and J by 2 bases, leaving 5 bases between them. The CDR3 DNA follows: TGTGCCAGCAGCTTGGGGGCCTACAATGAGCAGTTCTTC. Its protein is CASSLGAYNEQFF.

Comment on this clone: Other DNA sequences in the same sample also yield this CDR3. The gene calls are TRBV29-1 and TRBJ2-1, with 7 nucleotides matching TRBD2. Trimming at V came to 6 bases and at J to 4 bases, leaving 6 bases not matched to a gene. This CDR3 has 13 residues. Looked up from germline, CDR1 is SQVTM and CDR2 is ANQGSEA. The CDR3 is CSVDGGTYNEQFF. DNA for the CDR3: TGCAGCGTCGACGGGGGGACGTACAATGAGCAGTTCTTC.